This passage covers 19 T cell receptor beta chains from one sample sequenced in a study of blood T cell repertoires in COVID-19. The data were produced by immunoSEQ multiplex PCR, yet TCRdb's version contains in-frame clones alone and is incomplete. The sample carries 250,000 to 400,000 clones, about 89% recorded once. Sequences were obtained from PBMCs or T cells enriched from blood (not recorded which). The source is a woman aged 30 to 39 who had recovered from COVID-19.

This sequence joins TRBV12-3 or TRBV12-4 and TRBJ2-1; D remains unclear. The germline V and J ends were trimmed by 4 bases and 8 bases, with 6 bases remaining between them. The CDR3 is made up of 11 amino acids. The CDR3 reads CASSSRYEQFF. CDR3 DNA sequence: TGTGCCAGCAGTTCCAGGTATGAGCAGTTCTTC.

This clone has a single count. The genes are TRBV5-1 and TRBJ1-2; D is undetermined. This CDR3 has 12 amino acids. The V gene lost 4 bases and the J gene lost 4 bases, with 8 bases spanning the gap. CDR1 is SGHRS and CDR2 is YFSETQ in the germline V gene. In DNA, the CDR3 is TGCGCCAGCAGCCTTGACACCTATGGCTACACCTTC. Translated, it gives CASSLDTYGYTF.

Turning to this clone: In the same sample, other DNA sequences code for this CDR3. J is TRBJ2-5 and V is TRBV24-1; TRBD1 matches at 10 bases. V trimming: 4 bases; J trimming: 5 bases; junction bases outside the gene matches: 6. This CDR3 is built from 15 residues. From germline, CDR1 is KGHDR and CDR2 SFDVKD. The CDR3 reads CATSDPGQGGETQYF. Here the CDR3 DNA reads TGTGCCACCAGTGACCCCGGACAGGGGGGGGAGACCCAGTACTTC.

The chain links TRBV5-1 to TRBJ2-1; TRBD2 matches 10 bases. The CDR3 has 17 amino acids. Losses at the gene ends were 3 bases for V and 8 bases for J; bases not matched to a gene: 14. The germline V gene encodes CDR1 SGHRS and CDR2 YFSETQ. CDR3 in amino acids: CASSWPTSGAPTDEQFF. The CDR3 DNA sequence: TGCGCCAGCAGCTGGCCCACTAGCGGGGCCCCCACCGATGAGCAGTTCTTC.

The chain combines TRBV6-5 with TRBJ1-2; D remains ambiguous. The germline gives CDR1 MNHEY, CDR2 SVGAGI. The germline V and J ends were trimmed by 11 bases and 4 bases, with 20 bases remaining between them. The CDR3 has 14 residues. The CDR3 spells CAATPSGRIYGYTF. The CDR3 nucleotides read TGTGCCGCCACACCAAGCGGTCGAATCTATGGCTACACCTTC.

This chain uses TRBV9 with TRBJ2-5, with 10 bases identical to TRBD2. Germline CDR1 reads SGDLS; CDR2 reads YYNGEE. The junction had 16 bases not matched to a gene; V was cut back by 4 bases and J by 1 base. The CDR3 has 19 residues. The CDR3 nucleotides read TGTGCCAGCAGCCCAGGGGCGGCTAGCGGGGGTGGCCTCCAAGAGACCCAGTACTTC. Encoded protein: CASSPGAASGGGLQETQYF.

This sequence joins TRBV15 and TRBJ2-7, with D maybe TRBD1 (7 bases). The germline CDR1 and CDR2 sequences are LNHNV and YYDKDF (reference sequence). The CDR3 has 13 amino acids. The V gene lost 1 base and the J gene lost 7 bases, with 11 bases spanning the gap. The CDR3 sequence: CATSRVRGEEQYF. The CDR3 nucleotides are TGTGCCACCAGCAGAGTCAGGGGGGAAGAGCAGTACTTC.

V usage is TRBV12-5 and J usage is TRBJ1-2; D ambiguous. V dropped 0 bases and J dropped 0 bases, with 20 bases sitting between them. Germline lookup yields CDR1 LGHNT and CDR2 FRNRAP. This CDR3 spans 19 amino acids. Here the CDR3 reads CASGLVGREGSLPNYGYTF. The CDR3 bases are TGTGCTAGTGGTTTGGTCGGGCGGGAAGGGTCACTCCCTAACTATGGCTACACCTTC.

The DNA for the CDR3 is TGTGCCAGCAGTGACAAAAACACCGGGGAGCTGTTTTTT. Translated, it gives CASSDKNTGELFF. The V and J genes are TRBV6-1 and TRBJ2-2, with no clear D. The CDR3 is made up of 13 amino acids. CDR1 is MNHNS and CDR2 is SASEGT in the germline V gene. V was cut by 3 bases and J by 2 bases, with 4 bases left in between.

This clone was seen just once. The rearrangement links TRBV4-1 to TRBJ2-1; TRBD1 might be the D (6 bases). CDR1 and CDR2 (germline): MGHRA, YSYEKL. Trimming removed 3 bases at V and 4 bases at J, with 19 bases between. The CDR3 totals 17 residues. DNA of the CDR3: TGCGCCAGCAGCCACCCTGATGGACAGATAGTATACAATGAGCAGTTCTTC. It translates to CASSHPDGQIVYNEQFF.

The chain couples TRBV28 to TRBJ2-1, with D uncertain. Germline V lookup: CDR1 MDHEN, CDR2 SYDVKM. The germline V and J ends were trimmed by 6 bases and 5 bases, with 11 bases remaining between them. This CDR3 is built from 13 residues. CDR3 sequence reads: CASSSQVDNEQFF. Here the CDR3 DNA reads TGTGCCAGCAGCTCTCAGGTTGACAATGAGCAGTTCTTC. Based on the CDR3 plus reference TRBV28 and TRBJ2-1, the full variable domain is DVKVTQSSRYLVKRTGEKVFLECVQDMDHENMFWYRQDPGLGLRLIYFSYDVKMKEKGDIPEGYSVSREKKERFSLILESASTNQTSMYLCASSSQVDNEQFFGPGTRLTVL.

V gene TRBV6-6 combines with J gene TRBJ2-3; TRBD2 is a possible D gene (5 bases). The length of the CDR3 is 13 residues. From germline, CDR1 is MNHNY and CDR2 SVGAGI (reference sequence). V lost 7 bases and J lost 0, with 8 bases in between. The CDR3 DNA reads TGTGCCAGCAAGACGGGAAGCACAGATACGCAGTATTTT. Translating gives CASKTGSTDTQYF.

The gene calls are TRBV2 and TRBJ1-5; 7 bases match TRBD1. Germline V lookup: CDR1 SNHLY, CDR2 FYNNEI. CDR3 length equals 13 residues. V lost 6 bases, J lost 9 bases, and 8 bases stayed unmatched. The CDR3 DNA reads as TGTGCCAGCAGGTACGACAGGGATGGGCCCCAGCATTTT. As protein: CASRYDRDGPQHF.

There are a few counts of this clone. This rearrangement joins TRBV19 to TRBJ1-5; tentative D call: TRBD1 (5 bases). Germline loops: CDR1 LNHDA, CDR2 SQIVND (reference sequence). V was clipped by 4 bases and J by 5 bases, with 9 bases between them. The CDR3 has 13 amino acids. The CDR3 bases are TGTGCCAGTAGTACGGGCAGGGATCAGCCCCAGCATTTT. Protein sequence: CASSTGRDQPQHF.

V usage is TRBV19 and J usage is TRBJ2-1; the match to TRBD2 covers 9 bases. The CDR3 contains 14 residues. V shed 4 bases and J 5 bases; nucleotides not matched to a gene: 3. Germline CDR1 and CDR2: LNHDA and SQIVND (reference sequence). The CDR3 is CASSRRGGHNEQFF. DNA of the CDR3: TGTGCCAGTAGTAGGCGGGGGGGCCACAATGAGCAGTTCTTC.

The chain has TRBV9 and TRBJ1-2; no reliable D call. V gave up 3 bases and J gave up 7 bases, with 13 bases separating them. Germline CDR1 is SGDLS and CDR2 is YYNGEE. The CDR3 spans 13 residues. The CDR3 is CASSATRGSGYTF. CDR3 bases: TGTGCCAGCAGCGCGACCCGGGGATCTGGCTACACCTTC.

This clone occurred once. This chain links TRBV6-5 with TRBJ1-2; no reliable D call. V lost 10 bases and J 4 bases, leaving 16 bases between the germline ends. Germline V lookup: CDR1 MNHEY, CDR2 SVGAGI. CDR3 length: 13 residues. The CDR3 DNA reads as TGTGCCACCAAACTCCACGGGAGCTATGGCTACACCTTC. Protein: CATKLHGSYGYTF.

The gene calls are TRBV6-5 and TRBJ2-7; 8 bases are a match to TRBD1. The V gene end was trimmed by 8 bases and the J gene end by 3 bases; junction bases not matched to a gene: 9. CDR3 size: 14 residues. CDR1 is MNHEY, CDR2 SVGAGI, per germline. The CDR3 DNA reads as TGTGCCAGCCGGACTTATGGACAGGGCTACGAGCAGTACTTC. Its translation is CASRTYGQGYEQYF.

The rearrangement uses TRBV2 and TRBJ2-1, with TRBD2 identical over 9 bases. Losses at the gene ends were 4 bases for V and 15 bases for J; bases not matched to a gene: 16. The CDR3 is made up of 15 amino acids. The germline V gene encodes CDR1 SNHLY and CDR2 FYNNEI. CDR3: CASSGSGGSYGLRFF. DNA of the CDR3: TGTGCCAGCAGTGGTAGCGGGGGCTCCTATGGACTCCGGTTCTTC.